The next 6 T cell receptor beta chains were all read from a single sample in a study of T-cell memory formation after mild COVID-19. TCRdb analysed the 5' RACE reads with MiXCR anew, one entry per CDR3 protein. Seen here are over 11,000 distinct CDR3 sequences, under 25% observed once, and the top ten hold around 49%. Material: PBMCs or a T cell subset sorted from them (not recorded which). The receptors stem from an adult woman who had mild COVID-19 (a few samples of this study predate the infection). Cell type and time point are not known.

Many counts were recorded for this clonotype. The rearrangement uses TRBV2 and TRBJ1-4; TRBD1 aligns across 7 bases. Unmatched junction bases numbered 9, after V lost 7 bases and J lost 7 bases. This CDR3 has 14 amino acids. Germline CDR1 is SNHLY and CDR2 is FYNNEI. In DNA, the CDR3 is TGTGCCAGCAATAGACAGGGCGGGCCTGAAAAACTGTTTTTT. This translates into CASNRQGGPEKLFF.

The chain uses TRBV20-1 and TRBJ2-3, with D unclear. Deletions cut 6 bases from V and 3 bases from J, with 13 bases between. CDR3 size: 13 residues. CDR1 and CDR2 from the germline V gene are DFQATT and SNEGSKA (reference sequence). The CDR3 loop reads CSADERGTDTQYF. The CDR3, as DNA: TGCAGTGCCGACGAACGAGGAACAGATACGCAGTATTTT.

This clonotype was counted ten times or more. The gene calls are TRBV7-6 and TRBJ2-7; 13 nucleotides match TRBD2. The V gene's germline CDR1 is SGHVS and CDR2 FNYEAQ. The CDR3 contains 14 residues. Losses at the gene ends were 5 bases for V and 6 bases for J; bases not matched to a gene: 4. CDR3 residues: CASSIGLAGVEQYF. In nucleotides, the CDR3 is TGTGCCAGCAGCATCGGACTAGCGGGAGTCGAGCAGTACTTC.

This clonotype showed up many times. The chain is built from TRBV5-5 and TRBJ2-5, with a weak D call TRBD2 (6 bases). V lost 4 bases and J 2 bases, leaving 15 bases between the germline ends. The CDR3 contains 15 residues. Per the germline V gene, CDR1 is SGHKS and CDR2 is YYEKEE (reference sequence). This CDR3 reads CASSLREEGQETQYF. The CDR3 nucleotides are TGTGCCAGCAGCCTCAGGGAGGAGGGTCAAGAGACCCAGTACTTC.

This clonotype ranks as medium-sized. The rearrangement joins TRBV4-2 to TRBJ2-1, with TRBD2 identical over 7 bases. The CDR3 is 16 residues long. V lost 0 bases, J lost 4 bases, and 6 bases stayed unmatched. Looked up from germline, CDR1 is LGHNA and CDR2 is YNFKEQ. The CDR3 region is CASSQDKASGYNEQFF. In nucleotides, the CDR3 is TGTGCCAGCAGCCAAGATAAGGCTAGCGGTTACAATGAGCAGTTCTTC.

This chain joins TRBV3-1 and TRBJ2-3, with D tentatively TRBD1 or TRBD2 (5 bases each). From germline, CDR1 is LGHDT and CDR2 YNNKEL (reference sequence). V dropped 7 bases and J dropped 0 bases, with 11 bases sitting between them. CDR3 length equals 14 residues. The DNA for the CDR3 is TGTGCCAGCAACTCACGGGGCAGCACAGATACGCAGTATTTT. It translates to CASNSRGSTDTQYF.